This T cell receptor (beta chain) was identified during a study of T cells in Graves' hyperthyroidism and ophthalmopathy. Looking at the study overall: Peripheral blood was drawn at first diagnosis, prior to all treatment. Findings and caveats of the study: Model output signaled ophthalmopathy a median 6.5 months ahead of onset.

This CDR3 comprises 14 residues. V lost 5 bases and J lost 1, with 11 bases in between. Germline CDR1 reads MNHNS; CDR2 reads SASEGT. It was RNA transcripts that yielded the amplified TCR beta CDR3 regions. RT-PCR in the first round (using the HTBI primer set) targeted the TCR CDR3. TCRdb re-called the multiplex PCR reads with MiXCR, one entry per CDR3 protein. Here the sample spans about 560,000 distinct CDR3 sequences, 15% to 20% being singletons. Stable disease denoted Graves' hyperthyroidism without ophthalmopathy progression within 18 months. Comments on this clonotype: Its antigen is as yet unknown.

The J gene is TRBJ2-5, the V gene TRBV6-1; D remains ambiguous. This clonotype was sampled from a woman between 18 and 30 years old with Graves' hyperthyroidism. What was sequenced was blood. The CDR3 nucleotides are TGTGCCAGCAGTTATACTCGAACCCAAGAGACCCAGTACTTC. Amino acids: CASSYTRTQETQYF.